Listed below are T cell receptor beta chains from one sample, sequenced in a study of identical twins. In TCRdb, the 5' RACE reads were re-called with MiXCR into one record per CDR3 protein. The table records some 270,000 distinct CDR3 sequences, approximately 8.6% of them present only once. These data also featured in a second study, about yellow fever vaccine responses in identical twins.

The specimen was CD8+ T cells sorted from blood. Receptor source: a young woman in good health. Each CDR3 is given with its conserved first and last residue. A D gene is named only where the DNA matches it firmly. Size is stated for part of the rows, as once, few or many counts, or as a class when the clone is expanded.

j_call d_call v_call clone_size cdr3_nt cdr3_aa
TRBJ1-1 TRBD1 TRBV20-1 many TGCAGTGCCAGGGGACAGGGGATAGCCGAAGCTTTCTTT CSARGQGIAEAFF
TRBJ2-5 NA TRBV7-9 many TGTGCCAGCAGCTTAGACAGAAGAGGGACCCAGTACTTC CASSLDRRGTQYF
TRBJ1-3 NA TRBV4-1 NA TGCGCCAGCAGCCAAGAACTTCGCCTGTACACCATATATTTT CASSQELRLYTIYF
TRBJ2-5 TRBD2 TRBV27 NA TGTGCCAGCAGTTTAAGCGGGACTAGCTGGGGGACCCAGTACTTC CASSLSGTSWGTQYF
TRBJ2-7 TRBD1 TRBV9 few TGTGCCAGCAGCGGGAATGGACAGGACCGGACGGTGTACTTC CASSGNGQDRTVYF
TRBJ2-7 TRBD1 TRBV4-3 few TGCGCCAGCAGCCAAGTTGCCGGACAGGGGAGGGAGCAGTACTTC CASSQVAGQGREQYF
TRBJ1-2 TRBD1 TRBV12-3/TRBV12-4 many TGTGCCAGCAGCTCGAGGTCACAGGGGCCTAACTATGGCTACACCTTC CASSSRSQGPNYGYTF
TRBJ2-7 NA TRBV12-3/TRBV12-4 many TGTGCCAGCAGCCCATTCTGGTCTGACGAGCAGTACTTC CASSPFWSDEQYF
TRBJ2-7 NA TRBV27 few TGTGCCAGCAGTTCATGGGGCACCTCCTACGAGCAGTACTTC CASSSWGTSYEQYF
TRBJ2-7 TRBD2 TRBV27 many TGTGCCAGCAGGGGTAGCGGGGTCGGGAAGGGCGAGCAGTACTTC CASRGSGVGKGEQYF
TRBJ2-5 TRBD1 TRBV4-1 few TGCGCCAGCAGCCGTATACAGGGGATACAAGAGACCCAGTACTTC CASSRIQGIQETQYF
TRBJ2-7 NA TRBV12-3/TRBV12-4 NA TGTGCCAGCAGTTTGGCAGACGTCTACGAGCAGTACTTC CASSLADVYEQYF
TRBJ2-1 TRBD1 TRBV29-1 NA TGCAGCGTTGAAAGGTGGGACAGGAATAATGAGCAGTTCTTC CSVERWDRNNEQFF
TRBJ2-5 NA TRBV24-1 NA TGTGCCACCAGTGATTTGCCCCTTTTAGGGGGGGAAGAGACCCAGTACTTC CATSDLPLLGGEETQYF
TRBJ2-2 NA TRBV15 NA TGTGCCACCAGCAGGTTAGGGGACCCCGGGGAGCTGTTTTTT CATSRLGDPGELFF
TRBJ1-1 NA TRBV4-2 many TGTGCCAGCAGCCAAGGGACATACACTGAAGCTTTCTTT CASSQGTYTEAFF
TRBJ2-1 TRBD1 TRBV4-3 NA TGCGCCAGCAGCCAAGACAGGGGACAGGGGGCAGATGAGCAGTTCTTC CASSQDRGQGADEQFF
TRBJ1-1 NA TRBV7-2 few TGTGCCAGCAGCCTACACCCCGGGACACTGAACACTGAAGCTTTCTTT CASSLHPGTLNTEAFF
TRBJ2-7 NA TRBV4-3 few TGCGCCAGCAGCCGGACAGCCGGGTCCTACGAGCAGTACTTC CASSRTAGSYEQYF
TRBJ2-1 TRBD1 TRBV29-1 few TGCAGCGTTGAAGGAAGAGACAGGGATAATGAGCAGTTCTTC CSVEGRDRDNEQFF
TRBJ2-1 NA TRBV7-9 many TGTGCCAGCAGCTTCGCTCGGGAGTACAATGAGCAGTTCTTC CASSFAREYNEQFF
TRBJ2-3 TRBD1 TRBV7-9 NA TGTGCCGCTCTTCTCCCCGGGACAGGGGCCACAGATACGCAGTATTTT CAALLPGTGATDTQYF
TRBJ1-1 NA TRBV11-3 few TGTGCCAGCAGCCAAGAGACTGGGACTGAAGCTTTCTTT CASSQETGTEAFF
TRBJ2-1 NA TRBV27 many TGTGCCACCCACCCTCGACCCAGCTCCTACAATGAGCAGTTCTTC CATHPRPSSYNEQFF
TRBJ2-7 NA TRBV29-1 many TGCAGCGTTGAAGGAGGGCAGGGGACTTCCGCCGCGCAGTACTTC CSVEGGQGTSAAQYF
TRBJ2-1 NA TRBV4-2 NA TGTGCCAGCAGCCAAGCGAATGAGCCCCCCTACAATGAGCAGTTCTTC CASSQANEPPYNEQFF
TRBJ2-3 NA TRBV21-1 NA TGTGCCAGCAGCAAAGTTCGGGCGCCCCGTGCAGATACGCAGTATTTT CASSKVRAPRADTQYF
TRBJ2-1 NA TRBV12-5 NA TGTGCTAGTGGTTTGTCACACTACAATGAGCAGTTCTTC CASGLSHYNEQFF
TRBJ2-3 NA TRBV11-2 NA TGTGCCAGCAGCTTAACTCAAAGGGTCGAGCGCACAGATACGCAGTATTTT CASSLTQRVERTDTQYF
TRBJ2-1 TRBD2 TRBV11-2 few TGTGCCAGCACGAGCGGGGGCACCTACAATGAGCAGTTCTTC CASTSGGTYNEQFF
TRBJ2-7 NA TRBV6-6 many TGTGCCAGCAGCTTCGGGATATACGAGCAGTACTTC CASSFGIYEQYF
TRBJ2-1 TRBD1 TRBV6-4 NA TGTGCCAGCAGTGAAGGGACAGGGATAGGGGGCAATGAGCAGTTCTTC CASSEGTGIGGNEQFF
TRBJ2-3 NA TRBV4-2 few TGTGCCAGCAGCCTAGGAGCGGGTCCCCCCGATATCTTCACAGATACGCAGTATTTT CASSLGAGPPDIFTDTQYF
TRBJ2-1 NA TRBV13 NA TGTGCCAGCAGCCCAACCTCGGGGGACTCCACCTACAATGAGCAGTTCTTC CASSPTSGDSTYNEQFF
TRBJ2-3 NA TRBV9 many TGTGCCAGCAGCTTAAGCTTGGATACGCAGTATTTT CASSLSLDTQYF
TRBJ2-5 TRBD2 TRBV29-1 NA TGCAGCGCCCTAGGACTAGCGGGAGAAGAGACCCAGTACTTC CSALGLAGEETQYF
TRBJ1-5 TRBD1 TRBV4-1 few TGCGCCAGCAGCCACCCTGGGACAGGGGTTGAAGCCCAGCATTTT CASSHPGTGVEAQHF
TRBJ2-1 NA TRBV19 NA TGTGCCAGTAGTATACAGGAGACGGCCTACAATGAGCAGTTCTTC CASSIQETAYNEQFF
TRBJ2-1 TRBD1 TRBV27 many TGTGCCAGCACAGGACAGGGGGCGCTCGGTGAGCAGTTCTTC CASTGQGALGEQFF
TRBJ1-2 NA TRBV20-1 NA TGCAGTGCTAGAGATTCAGGGAACTATGGCTACACCTTC CSARDSGNYGYTF
TRBJ2-7 NA TRBV20-1 NA TGCAGTGCTATGGCAGCAATCCTTATTTCGGACGAGCAGTACTTC CSAMAAILISDEQYF
TRBJ2-5 NA TRBV10-1 NA TGCGCCAGCTCTCGAAGGGAGACCCAGTACTTC CASSRRETQYF
TRBJ1-6 NA TRBV12-3/TRBV12-4 few TGTGCCAGCAGTTCAGAGGAGTTGAATTCACCCCTCCACTTT CASSSEELNSPLHF
TRBJ2-5 NA TRBV4-3 NA TGCGCCAGCTGCCAAGATCTCACGGGTTTGGGGGAAGAGACCCAGTACTTC CASCQDLTGLGEETQYF
TRBJ2-7 NA TRBV7-9 NA TGTGCCAGCAGGAGGGGCGCCGCCTACGAGCAGTACTTC CASRRGAAYEQYF
TRBJ2-1 NA TRBV3-1 many TGTGCCAGCAGCCACAGCTCAGGGGTAGGTGAGCAGTTCTTC CASSHSSGVGEQFF
TRBJ1-1 NA TRBV29-1 NA TGCAGCGTTGACGCCGGGACCTTGAACACTGAAGCTTTCTTT CSVDAGTLNTEAFF
TRBJ2-6 NA TRBV3-1 NA TGTGCCAGCAGCTCGATCAGGGCTGGGGCCAACGTCCTGACTTTC CASSSIRAGANVLTF
TRBJ2-1 NA TRBV29-1 many TGCAGCGTCCCGGAGGACAATGAGCAGTTCTTC CSVPEDNEQFF
TRBJ2-2 TRBD2 TRBV29-1 few TGCAGCGTTGCTCCCTTTACGGGGGGAGGTACCGGGGAGCTGTTTTTT CSVAPFTGGGTGELFF
TRBJ2-1 NA TRBV5-1 NA TGCGCCAGCAGCTTGGAACGGTATGAGCAGTTCTTC CASSLERYEQFF
TRBJ2-1 NA TRBV11-1 many TGTGCCAGCGTGGGAAAAGATCGTGCCAGCGGGCTACTTCGCTCCTACAATGAGCAGTTCTTC CASVGKDRASGLLRSYNEQFF
TRBJ2-1 TRBD1 TRBV27 many TGTGCCAGCCGGACAGGCTCCTACAATGAGCAGTTCTTC CASRTGSYNEQFF
TRBJ2-7 NA TRBV7-9 few TGTGCCAGCAGCCCAGGGGCCTCATTGGAGCAGTACTTC CASSPGASLEQYF
TRBJ2-7 NA TRBV7-9 many TGTGCCAGCAGCCCCACCTTCCAGGTTGTCTACGAGCAGTACTTC CASSPTFQVVYEQYF
TRBJ2-1 NA TRBV9 NA TGTGCCAGCAGCCCACCGCTAGGAGCTCCCTACAATGAGCAGTTCTTC CASSPPLGAPYNEQFF